The 18 T cell receptor beta chains below come from one sample, sequenced in a study of vaccination effects on CD4 cells after COVID-19. Sequenced by immunoSEQ multiplex PCR; TCRdb stores in-frame clones only, minus some. The sample consists of tens of thousands of clones, around 81% of them appearing once. For these receptors, no antigen is known. In the ViraFEST assay, antigen-specific CD4+ clonotypes were identified by expansion after peptide-pool stimulation. Culturing for around eleven days preceded CD4+ T cell isolation. Vaccine administered to participants consisted of two doses of either BNT162b2 or mRNA-1273. The sample was CD4+ T cells from PBMCs cultured with HCoV-229E spike peptides, taken after COVID-19 vaccination. These TCRs come from a human donor who received a COVID-19 vaccine.

V is TRBV10-3 and J is TRBJ2-5; 8 bases agree with TRBD1. The CDR3 totals 14 residues. The V and J ends lost 6 bases and 4 bases, in that order; junction bases with no gene match: 7. Germline loops: CDR1 ENHRY, CDR2 SYGVKD. The CDR3 spells CAIRHGQGGETQYF. In DNA form, the CDR3 reads TGTGCCATCAGACACGGACAGGGTGGAGAGACCCAGTACTTC.

The CDR3 nucleotides are TGTGCCAGCAGTTACGCGGCAGGCCCTAATCAGCCCCAGCATTTT. Amino acids: CASSYAAGPNQPQHF. The chain has TRBV6-2 or TRBV6-3 and TRBJ1-5; D call uncertain. Germline-derived CDR1 and CDR2 are MNHEY and SVGEGT. The CDR3 contains 15 residues. Deletions cut 2 bases from V and 4 bases from J, with 12 bases between.

J is TRBJ1-4 and V is TRBV28; D is uncertain. V lost 10 bases and J lost 0, with 21 bases in between. Germline CDR1 is MDHEN and CDR2 is SYDVKM. The CDR3 spans 17 residues. CDR3 protein: CATSGRAGRATNEKLFF. The CDR3 DNA reads TGTGCCACCAGCGGAAGGGCCGGGCGTGCAACTAATGAAAAACTGTTTTTT.

The V call is TRBV4-3, the J call TRBJ1-5; maybe TRBD1 (5 bases). The length of the CDR3 is 15 residues. Per germline, CDR1 LGHNA and CDR2 YSLEER. V lost 0 bases and J 2 bases, leaving 8 bases between the germline ends. This chain's CDR3 is CASSQDPRGNQPQHF. As DNA, the CDR3 is TGCGCCAGCAGCCAAGATCCCAGGGGCAATCAGCCCCAGCATTTT.

The chain joins TRBV15 to TRBJ1-1; D is possibly TRBD1 (5 bases). The CDR3 is 15 amino acids. V lost 2 bases to trimming and J lost 9 bases, with 19 bases between them. The V gene's germline CDR1 is LNHNV and CDR2 YYDKDF (reference sequence). Here the CDR3 reads CATSRNGGVGKQAFF. The CDR3 DNA reads TGTGCCACCAGCAGAAATGGGGGGGTGGGAAAACAAGCTTTCTTT.

This clone was recorded once. The V call is TRBV11-3, the J call TRBJ2-3, with 9 bases matching TRBD1. Losses at the gene ends were 8 bases for V and 5 bases for J; bases not matched to a gene: 2. The germline V gene has CDR1 SGHNT and CDR2 YENEEA. The CDR3 has 12 amino acids. CDR3 sequence (DNA): TGTGCCAGCTCGGACAGGGGAGATACGCAGTATTTT. Its translation is CASSDRGDTQYF.

The chain combines TRBV7-8 with TRBJ2-5, with TRBD1 identical over 9 bases. CDR3 length equals 17 residues. With 5 bases clipped from V and 4 bases from J, the junction kept 14 bases outside the gene matches. Germline V lookup: CDR1 SGHVS, CDR2 FQNEAQ. The CDR3 loop is CASSPETGQGYPETQYF. CDR3 in DNA: TGTGCCAGCAGCCCAGAAACGGGACAGGGTTACCCAGAGACCCAGTACTTC.

The V and J genes are TRBV29-1 and TRBJ2-3, with D perhaps TRBD2 (5 bases). The CDR3 has 13 residues. Germline CDR1 and CDR2: SQVTM and ANQGSEA. V lost 7 bases and J 2 bases, leaving 13 bases between the germline ends. In nucleotides, the CDR3 is TGCAGCGCTAAACGGGATCCCACAGATACGCAGTATTTT. Encoded protein: CSAKRDPTDTQYF.

This clone was counted between two and nine times. The chain employs TRBV10-3 and TRBJ1-2; D is unresolved. V dropped 0 bases and J dropped 2 bases, with 10 bases sitting between them. CDR3 size: 15 residues. The germline V gene has CDR1 ENHRY and CDR2 SYGVKD. CDR3 DNA: TGTGCCATCAGTGAGTCAGGGTCGTCCAACTATGGCTACACCTTC. Encoded protein: CAISESGSSNYGYTF.

V and J are TRBV16 and TRBJ1-5, with 8 bases identical to TRBD1. Germline V gene lookup returns CDR1 KGHSY and CDR2 FQNENV. The CDR3 consists of 13 residues. Trimming at V came to 4 bases and at J to 4 bases, leaving 0 bases not matched to a gene. CDR3 protein: CASSRQGNQPQHF. The CDR3, as DNA: TGTGCCAGCAGCCGACAGGGGAATCAGCCCCAGCATTTT.

The chain employs TRBV6-1 and TRBJ2-4; TRBD2 aligns across 8 bases. This CDR3 has 14 residues. V shed 7 bases and J 8 bases; nucleotides not matched to a gene: 10. CDR1 is MNHNS and CDR2 is SASEGT in the germline V gene. The CDR3 loop reads CASTSGRGADIQYF. The CDR3 DNA reads TGTGCCAGCACCTCGGGGCGGGGGGCTGACATTCAGTACTTC.

This chain joins TRBV14 and TRBJ1-5; D gene uncertain. V lost 1 base and J lost 0, with 28 bases in between. The CDR3 loop spans 22 amino acids. Per the germline V gene, CDR1 is SGHDN and CDR2 is FVKESK. CDR3 in DNA: TGTGCCAGCAGCCAAGTTCCCGGCTCGTGGAGACGAATAGGGCTTAGCAATCAGCCCCAGCATTTT. This sequence encodes CASSQVPGSWRRIGLSNQPQHF.

The V call is TRBV15, the J call TRBJ1-5; 9 nucleotides line up with TRBD1. The germline V gene has CDR1 LNHNV and CDR2 YYDKDF (reference sequence). The CDR3 runs to 18 residues. The ends lost 1 base at V and 5 bases at J; junction bases unmatched: 12. In nucleotides, the CDR3 is TGTGCCACCAGCAGAGGGGTTCCGAACAGGGGGCTTCATCAGCCCCAGCATTTT. Protein: CATSRGVPNRGLHQPQHF. Complete variable domain (other parts from reference TRBV15 and TRBJ1-5): DAMVIQNPRYQVTQFGKPVTLSCSQTLNHNVMYWYQQKSSQAPKLLFHYYDKDFNNEADTPDNFQSRRPNTSFCFLDIRSPGLGDTAMYLCATSRGVPNRGLHQPQHFGDGTRLSIL.

Concerning this clone: At one end, the junction sequence differs from germline, possibly due to a read error. CDR3 coding DNA: TGTGCCAGCAGCGTAGACGGTTATAATTCACCCCTCCACTTT. Translating gives CASSVDGYNSPLHF. This chain links TRBV11-2 with TRBJ1-6; no firm D call. The CDR3 consists of 14 residues. Germline V lookup: CDR1 SGHAT, CDR2 FQNNGV.

The V and J genes are TRBV3-1 (or the pseudogene TRBV3-2) and TRBJ2-3; TRBD2 matches at 10 bases. There are 15 residues in the CDR3. Germline V lookup: CDR1 LGHDT, CDR2 YNNKEL (reference sequence). Trimming cost V 6 bases and J 1 base; bases outside gene matches: 4. CDR3 amino acids: CASSDGLAGTDTQYF. CDR3 DNA: TGTGCCAGCAGTGACGGACTAGCGGGCACAGATACGCAGTATTTT.

This rearrangement joins TRBV18 to TRBJ1-2; D not resolved. CDR1 and CDR2 from the germline V gene are KGHSH and LQKENI. The length of the CDR3 is 12 residues. V dropped 5 bases and J dropped 8 bases, with 12 bases sitting between them. DNA for the CDR3: TGTGCCAGCTCAATAGACGGGGTCGGCTACACCTTC. Translating it yields CASSIDGVGYTF. The full variable domain, in which reference TRBV18 and TRBJ1-2 provide the parts outside the CDR3, is NAGVMQNPRHLVRRRGQEARLRCSPMKGHSHVYWYRQLPEEGLKFMVYLQKENIIDESGMPKERFSAEFPKEGPSILRIQQVVRGDSAAYFCASSIDGVGYTFGSGTRLTVV.

This chain uses TRBV7-2 with TRBJ2-3, with no clear D. The germline V gene has CDR1 SGHTA and CDR2 FQGNSA. The CDR3 is made up of 11 amino acids. The V end lost 8 bases, the J end lost 2 bases, and 5 bases lay between the germline ends. CDR3 sequence (DNA): TGTGCCAGCCGACTCACAGATACGCAGTATTTT. It translates to CASRLTDTQYF.

Only a few counts were recorded for this clone. This rearrangement joins TRBV5-1 to TRBJ1-3; weak D call: TRBD1 (5 bases). The germline V and J ends were trimmed by 0 bases and 2 bases, with 6 bases remaining between them. The germline V gene encodes CDR1 SGHRS and CDR2 YFSETQ. The CDR3 has 14 amino acids. The CDR3 DNA reads TGCGCCAGCAGCTTGGCAGGGACTGGAAACACCATATATTTT. Protein: CASSLAGTGNTIYF.